These 22 T cell receptor beta chains were all obtained from the same sample, sequenced in a study of human T cells and chemical hapten exposure. MiXCR was run by TCRdb on the RACE reads, yielding one entry per CDR3 protein. The sample holds fewer than 300,000 distinct CDR3 sequences; approximately 8.4% are singletons and the top ten take 2.3%. Time point denoted: pre-sensitization, week 0. Treatment described: therapeutic diphenylcyclopropenone sensitization with weekly scalp DPC. Source: whole blood, taken in connection with sensitization to the hapten diphenylcyclopropenone (DPC). The receptors here all came from a woman aged 40 to 50 with alopecia areata. Some clones in this sample may be carry-over from other donors' samples.

This clonotype occurred a few times. The chain is built from TRBV30 and TRBJ2-3; TRBD2 aligns across 8 bases. This CDR3 has 17 residues. The germline CDR1 and CDR2 sequences are GTSNPN and SVGIG (reference sequence). Trimming removed 3 bases from V and 2 bases from J; junction bases left unmatched: 13. The CDR3: CAWSPPAGGGLTDTQYF. CDR3 bases: TGTGCCTGGAGCCCACCCGCGGGGGGCGGACTCACAGATACGCAGTATTTT.

In this sample, this clonotype turned up a few times. The V gene is TRBV6-6, the J gene TRBJ2-7, with D possibly being TRBD1 (6 bases). The length of the CDR3 is 14 residues. The germline V gene has CDR1 MNHNY and CDR2 SVGAGI (reference sequence). V dropped 6 bases and J dropped 2 bases, with 14 bases sitting between them. The CDR3 spells CASRLRTATYEQYF. In DNA, the CDR3 is TGTGCCAGCAGGTTACGGACAGCTACCTACGAGCAGTACTTC.

The chain carries TRBV25-1 and TRBJ1-5; D is undetermined. The CDR3 contains 12 residues. The germline V gene encodes CDR1 MGHDK and CDR2 SYGVNS. V was trimmed by 6 bases and J by 7 bases, leaving 10 bases between them. This CDR3 reads CASSNMVQPQHF. In nucleotides, the CDR3 is TGTGCCAGCAGCAATATGGTACAGCCCCAGCATTTT.

The V gene is TRBV12-3 or TRBV12-4, the J gene TRBJ2-2; unclear D gene. CDR3 length: 14 residues. Trimming pared 3 bases from V and 4 bases from J, leaving 9 bases between. The DNA of the CDR3 is TGTGCCAGCAGTTTCCTGAGGAGCACCGGGGAGCTGTTTTTT. This encodes CASSFLRSTGELFF.

This clonotype was counted at least ten times. This rearrangement joins TRBV5-4 to TRBJ1-2; no reliable D call. V gave up 4 bases and J gave up 2 bases, with 15 bases separating them. Germline V CDR1 and CDR2: SGHNT, YYREEE (reference sequence). This CDR3 has 15 residues. CDR3 nucleotides: TGTGCCAGCAGCATAGACGGACGGTCCAACTATGGCTACACCTTC. This sequence encodes CASSIDGRSNYGYTF. Full variable domain (missing parts from reference TRBV5-4 and TRBJ1-2): ETGVTQSPTHLIKTRGQQVTLRCSSQSGHNTVSWYQQALGQGPQFIFQYYREEENGRGNFPPRFSGLQFPNYSSELNVNALELDDSALYLCASSIDGRSNYGYTFGSGTRLTVV.

This clonotype was seen ten or more times. The genes are TRBV29-1 and TRBJ2-5; a weak D match, TRBD2 (6 bases). This CDR3 is built from 15 residues. V gave up 3 bases and J gave up 4 bases, with 18 bases separating them. The germline gives CDR1 SQVTM, CDR2 ANQGSEA. The CDR3 here is CSVELAGREGETQYF. As DNA, the CDR3 is TGCAGCGTTGAGTTGGCGGGACGGGAAGGAGAGACCCAGTACTTC.

The V call is TRBV18, the J call TRBJ2-5; 7 bases map to TRBD1. The CDR3 extends over 15 amino acids. Germline V gene sequence: CDR1 KGHSH, CDR2 LQKENI. Trimming removed 0 bases from V and 0 bases from J; junction bases left unmatched: 1. The CDR3 coding sequence is TGTGCCAGCTCACCACCGGGACAGAACCAAGAGACCCAGTACTTC. Encoded protein: CASSPPGQNQETQYF. The whole variable domain, filled in from reference TRBV18 and TRBJ2-5, reads NAGVMQNPRHLVRRRGQEARLRCSPMKGHSHVYWYRQLPEEGLKFMVYLQKENIIDESGMPKERFSAEFPKEGPSILRIQQVVRGDSAAYFCASSPPGQNQETQYFGPGTRLLVL.

This clonotype has more than one count but fewer than ten. The chain uses TRBV11-2 and TRBJ2-1, with TRBD2 matching 8 bases. Germline CDR1 and CDR2: SGHAT and FQNNGV. CDR3 length equals 17 residues. V dropped 0 bases and J dropped 5; count of bases not matched to a gene: 9. The CDR3 protein is CASSLDSSAGGDNEQFF. The DNA for the CDR3 is TGTGCCAGCAGCTTAGATAGCTCTGCGGGAGGTGACAATGAGCAGTTCTTC.

The gene calls are TRBV28 and TRBJ1-4, with D perhaps matching TRBD1 (6 bases). The length of the CDR3 is 13 residues. V lost 3 bases, J lost 8 bases, and 10 bases lay in between. The germline CDR1 and CDR2 sequences are MDHEN and SYDVKM. The CDR3 spells CASSLQGREKLFF. The CDR3 DNA sequence: TGTGCCAGCAGTTTGCAGGGGCGCGAAAAACTGTTTTTT.

This clonotype was seen more than once but under ten times. V usage is TRBV27 and J usage is TRBJ2-1, with a possible D match to TRBD2 (5 bases). The V and J ends lost 0 bases and 7 bases respectively, with 7 bases between them. From germline, CDR1 is MNHEY and CDR2 SMNVEV (reference sequence). This CDR3 comprises 13 residues. The CDR3 region is CASSLSWRNEQFF. CDR3 in DNA: TGTGCCAGCAGTTTATCGTGGAGGAATGAGCAGTTCTTC.

CDR3 nucleotides: TGTGCCAGCTCATCTGACGGGGGCACAGATACGCAGTATTTT. It yields the protein CASSSDGGTDTQYF. V is TRBV18 and J is TRBJ2-3; possibly TRBD2 for D (5 bases). V lost 5 bases and J 1 base, leaving 10 bases between the germline ends. Germline lookup yields CDR1 KGHSH and CDR2 LQKENI. This CDR3 region has 14 residues. Full variable domain (rest looked up from reference TRBV18 and TRBJ2-3): NAGVMQNPRHLVRRRGQEARLRCSPMKGHSHVYWYRQLPEEGLKFMVYLQKENIIDESGMPKERFSAEFPKEGPSILRIQQVVRGDSAAYFCASSSDGGTDTQYFGPGTRLTVL.

This chain joins TRBV29-1 and TRBJ2-7, with D possibly TRBD2 on 5 matching bases. This CDR3 has 14 amino acids. Looked up from germline, CDR1 is SQVTM and CDR2 is ANQGSEA. V shed 5 bases and J shed 2 bases, with 16 bases lying between them. CDR3 sequence reads: CSVIHRTPAYEQYF. CDR3 bases: TGCAGCGTTATTCACCGGACTCCGGCCTACGAGCAGTACTTC.

This clonotype was seen more than once but under ten times. The chain couples TRBV20-1 to TRBJ2-1, with 8 bases identical to TRBD2. The CDR3 loop spans 16 amino acids. Germline CDR1 is DFQATT and CDR2 is SNEGSKA (reference sequence). With 6 bases clipped from V and 9 bases from J, the junction kept 19 bases outside the gene matches. DNA for the CDR3: TGCAGTGCCGCCCCGGGGACTAGTGAGTCGGTCGGTGAGCAGTTCTTC. Encoded protein: CSAAPGTSESVGEQFF.

The rearrangement joins TRBV9 to TRBJ2-5; D gene unclear. The CDR3 is 15 amino acids. Germline V gene sequence: CDR1 SGDLS, CDR2 YYNGEE. V was clipped by 4 bases and J by 5 bases, with 18 bases between them. CDR3 residues: CASSLRSEGWETQYF. The CDR3 bases are TGTGCCAGCAGCTTACGGTCAGAAGGCTGGGAGACCCAGTACTTC.

The chain couples TRBV12-5 to TRBJ2-5, with 14 bases lining up with TRBD2. The junction had 7 bases not matched to a gene; V was cut back by 6 bases and J by 4 bases. CDR1 and CDR2 (germline): LGHNT, FRNRAP. This CDR3 has 16 residues. CDR3 nucleotide sequence: TGTGCTAGTGGCCGGGGACTAGCGGGAGTAGGAGAGACCCAGTACTTC. Amino acid sequence: CASGRGLAGVGETQYF.

The chain joins TRBV12-3 or TRBV12-4 to TRBJ2-7; TRBD1 matches 7 bases. The CDR3 contains 14 residues. Losses at the gene ends were 7 bases for V and 2 bases for J; bases not matched to a gene: 8. The CDR3 reads CASTRGQDTYEQYF. In nucleotides, the CDR3 is TGTGCCAGCACCCGAGGACAGGATACCTACGAGCAGTACTTC.

This clonotype was recorded many times. The V and J genes are TRBV29-1 and TRBJ2-5, with D perhaps matching TRBD1 or TRBD2 (5 bases each). The CDR3 consists of 12 residues. Germline V CDR1 and CDR2: SQVTM, ANQGSEA. Trimming stripped 8 bases from V and 6 bases from J, with 16 bases between. For the CDR3, the DNA is TGCAGCACCCGAGGGGACGGGAAGACCCAGTACTTC. It encodes CSTRGDGKTQYF.

This chain uses TRBV7-2 with TRBJ1-6; D might be TRBD1 (5 bases). The CDR3 runs 15 residues. Germline V gene lookup returns CDR1 SGHTA and CDR2 FQGNSA. The V end was cut by 1 base, the J end by 6 bases, with 10 bases between. CDR3 DNA sequence: TGTGCCAGCAGCTTAGAGGGGCTCGGTAATTCACCCCTCCACTTT. It translates to CASSLEGLGNSPLHF.

There are many counts of this clonotype. The chain links TRBV6-5 to TRBJ2-6; no firm D call. The CDR3 is 16 amino acids. Trimming took 0 bases from V and 0 from J, leaving 6 bases between them. The germline CDR1 and CDR2 sequences are MNHEY and SVGAGI. CDR3 nucleotides: TGTGCCAGCAGTTACTCTTGGAGCTCTGGGGCCAACGTCCTGACTTTC. Amino acids: CASSYSWSSGANVLTF.

The table lists this clonotype with a few counts. This sequence joins TRBV2 and TRBJ1-2, with TRBD1 matching over 11 bases. Germline V gene lookup returns CDR1 SNHLY and CDR2 FYNNEI. The ends lost 5 bases at V and 4 bases at J; junction bases unmatched: 9. The CDR3 covers 16 residues. CDR3 DNA: TGTGCCAGCAGTTCCAGGACAGGGGGCGGGATCTATGGCTACACCTTC. It is translated as CASSSRTGGGIYGYTF.

The table lists this clonotype with a few counts. The chain employs TRBV4-2 and TRBJ2-3; TRBD2 matches 16 bases. Per germline, CDR1 LGHNA and CDR2 YNFKEQ. The CDR3 spans 18 residues. V dropped 4 bases and J dropped 0; count of bases not matched to a gene: 4. CDR3 amino acids: CASSPGTSGRASTDTQYF. The CDR3 nucleotides are TGTGCCAGCAGCCCGGGGACTAGCGGGAGGGCTAGCACAGATACGCAGTATTTT.

The sample holds one count of this clonotype. V usage is TRBV6-2 or TRBV6-3 and J usage is TRBJ1-4, with D unclear. From germline, CDR1 is MNHEY and CDR2 SVGEGT. The CDR3 sequence is 14 residues long. Trimming stripped 2 bases from V and 5 bases from J, with 9 bases between. The CDR3 reads CASSYASENEKLFF. The CDR3, as DNA: TGTGCCAGCAGTTACGCGTCAGAGAATGAAAAACTGTTTTTT.